What follows describes a single TCR beta chain. The antigen is unknown. Generated by immunoSEQ multiplex PCR, the TCRdb table keeps only in-frame clones and is missing some. The table lists about 2.3 million clones, about 92% of them singletons. Germline V lookup: CDR1 MDHEN, CDR2 SYDVKM. V shed 1 base, J shed 9 bases, and the junction held 8 bases outside the gene matches. The CDR3 extends over 16 amino acids. This entry is derived from a study of shared clonotypes between healthy human individuals. Study information: Per donor, CD8 memory used one plate, CD8 naive used two, CD4 memory used three and CD4 naive used three.

The study separated CD4+ cells into CD45RA+ naive and CD45RA-negative memory subsets. Study-wide results and caveats: Generation probabilities were higher for clonotypes shared across all four sorted-subset donors than for unshared ones.

The TCR comes from a man aged 18 to 29 in good health. Some clones in this sample may be carry-over from other donors' samples. The rearrangement links TRBV28 to TRBJ1-6, with TRBD1 identical over 8 bases. Sequencing used naive CD4+ T cells from PBMCs. Documented subset: CD45RA+ positively selected. CDR3 in DNA: TGTGCCAGCAGTTTATTTCGCGGCAGGGGGCCTTCACCCCTCCACTTT. Translation: CASSLFRGRGPSPLHF.